The 5 T cell receptor beta chains given below trace back to one sample, sequenced in a study of technical replicates of blood from a handful of donors. This table comes from immunoSEQ multiplex PCR, and its TCRdb copy is limited to in-frame clones, with some not included. This table holds about 80,000 clones, 80% to 90% found once. Sequenced: PBMCs. These receptors originate from a human donor in good health. Some clones in this sample may be carry-over from other donors' samples.

This clone was observed a few times. V usage is TRBV7-3 and J usage is TRBJ2-7; D might be TRBD1 (6 bases). Germline V CDR1 and CDR2: SGHTA, FQGTGA. V was cut by 5 bases and J by 4 bases, with 18 bases left in between. This CDR3 region has 15 residues. CDR3: CASSPGQSLEYEQYF. As DNA, the CDR3 is TGTGCCAGCAGCCCCGGACAGTCTTTGGAGTACGAGCAGTACTTC. Combining the CDR3 with reference TRBV7-3 and TRBJ2-7 gives the whole variable domain GAGVSQTPSNKVTEKGKYVELRCDPISGHTALYWYRQSLGQGPEFLIYFQGTGAADDSGLPNDRFFAVRPEGSVSTLKIQRTERGDSAVYLCASSPGQSLEYEQYFGPGTRLTVT.

The chain recombines TRBV5-1 with TRBJ2-7, with a possible D match to TRBD2 (6 bases). CDR3 size: 14 residues. CDR1 is SGHRS and CDR2 is YFSETQ in the germline V gene. V was cut by 5 bases and J by 6 bases, with 18 bases left in between. In DNA, the CDR3 is TGCGCCAGCAGAGCGCGCGGGGCCGCGGGCGAGCAGTACTTC. Residues: CASRARGAAGEQYF.

The chain combines TRBV19 with TRBJ1-5; TRBD1 is a possible D gene (5 bases). V lost 9 bases and J lost 6, with 21 bases in between. Germline CDR1 LNHDA, CDR2 SQIVND (reference sequence). The CDR3 has 15 amino acids. The CDR3: CASTWSRVRFQPQHF. CDR3 sequence (DNA): TGTGCCAGCACATGGAGCAGGGTGAGGTTTCAGCCCCAGCATTTT.

This clone was detected many times. Other DNA sequences within the sample encode an identical CDR3. This chain uses TRBV9 with TRBJ2-1; 11 bases map to TRBD2. Per the germline V gene, CDR1 is SGDLS and CDR2 is YYNGEE. The J segment lost 0 bases and the V segment lost 4 bases, leaving 0 bases of the junction unmatched. This CDR3 comprises 15 residues. CDR3 in amino acids: CASSTSGSSYNEQFF. The CDR3 nucleotides are TGTGCCAGCAGCACTAGCGGGAGCTCCTACAATGAGCAGTTCTTC.

The V call is TRBV6-5, the J call TRBJ1-6; D uncertain. The CDR3 is made up of 15 amino acids. Trimming stripped 2 bases from V and 10 bases from J, with 15 bases between. Germline V lookup: CDR1 MNHEY, CDR2 SVGAGI. The CDR3 DNA sequence: TGTGCCAGCAGTTACGCGTCACGGGAGGGCTCACCCCTCCACTTT. Translated, it gives CASSYASREGSPLHF.